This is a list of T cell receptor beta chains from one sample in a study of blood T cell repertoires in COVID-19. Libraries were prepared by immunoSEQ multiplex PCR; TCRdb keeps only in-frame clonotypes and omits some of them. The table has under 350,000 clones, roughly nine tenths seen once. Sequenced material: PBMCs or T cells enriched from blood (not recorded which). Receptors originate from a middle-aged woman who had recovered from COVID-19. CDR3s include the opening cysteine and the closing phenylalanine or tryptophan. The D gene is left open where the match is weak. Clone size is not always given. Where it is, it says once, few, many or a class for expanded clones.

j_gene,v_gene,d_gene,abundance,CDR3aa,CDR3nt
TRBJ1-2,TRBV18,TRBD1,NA,CASSDQEIQGARGYTF,TGTGCCAGCTCCGACCAAGAAATACAGGGGGCGCGTGGCTACACCTTC
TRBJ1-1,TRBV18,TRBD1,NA,CASSPAATRQGTEAFF,TGTGCCAGCTCACCCGCCGCGACTAGACAGGGCACTGAAGCTTTCTTT
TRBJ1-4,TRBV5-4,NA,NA,CASSVTGTDNEKLFF,TGTGCCAGCAGCGTTACCGGGACTGATAATGAAAAACTGTTTTTT
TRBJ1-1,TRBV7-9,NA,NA,CASSLSTGYTEAFF,TGTGCCAGCAGCTTAAGTACAGGGTACACTGAAGCTTTCTTT
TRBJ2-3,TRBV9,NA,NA,CASSVGRGIASTDTQYF,TGTGCCAGCAGCGTAGGGCGAGGAATTGCTAGCACAGATACGCAGTATTTT
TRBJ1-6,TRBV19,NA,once,CASSIQEAPLHF,TGTGCCAGTAGTATTCAGGAGGCACCCCTCCACTTT
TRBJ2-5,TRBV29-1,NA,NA,CSVEWGEVETQYF,TGCAGCGTTGAATGGGGGGAGGTCGAGACCCAGTACTTC
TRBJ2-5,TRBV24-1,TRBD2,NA,CATSDRREGGKETQYF,TGTGCCACCAGTGATCGGCGGGAGGGGGGGAAAGAGACCCAGTACTTC
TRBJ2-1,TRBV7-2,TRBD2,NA,CASSLGLAGTYNEQFF,TGTGCCAGCAGCTTAGGACTAGCGGGGACCTACAATGAGCAGTTCTTC
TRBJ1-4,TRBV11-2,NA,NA,CASSTFGPGGEKLFF,TGTGCCAGCAGCACATTCGGGCCCGGGGGTGAAAAACTGTTTTTT
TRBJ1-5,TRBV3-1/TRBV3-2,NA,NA,CASSQVHGSGAQHF,TGTGCCAGCAGCCAAGTTCACGGATCAGGGGCCCAGCATTTT
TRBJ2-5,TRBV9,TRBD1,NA,CASSEGKTGGQETQYF,TGTGCCAGCAGCGAGGGAAAAACAGGGGGACAGGAGACCCAGTACTTC
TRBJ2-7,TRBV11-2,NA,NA,CASSLVARLSYEQYF,TGTGCCAGCAGCTTAGTAGCGAGATTATCCTACGAGCAGTACTTC
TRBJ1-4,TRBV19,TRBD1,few,CASSIGLGWGQTNEKLFF,TGTGCCAGTAGTATTGGATTGGGTTGGGGACAGACTAATGAAAAACTGTTTTTT
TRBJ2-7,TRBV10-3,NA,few,CAISESSGVSYEQYF,TGTGCCATCAGTGAGAGTAGCGGAGTCTCCTACGAGCAGTACTTC
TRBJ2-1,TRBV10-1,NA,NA,CASSDTGTWAQNEQFF,TGCGCCAGCAGTGACACTGGGACATGGGCCCAGAATGAGCAGTTCTTC
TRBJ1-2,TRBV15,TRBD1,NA,CATSTGTGANYGYTF,TGTGCCACCAGCACAGGGACAGGGGCTAACTATGGCTACACCTTC
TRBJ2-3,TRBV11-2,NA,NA,CASSLPREVPDTQYF,TGTGCCAGCAGCTTACCCAGGGAGGTCCCAGATACGCAGTATTTT
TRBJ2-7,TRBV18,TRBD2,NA,CASSPLGGVSREQYF,TGTGCCAGCTCACCACTGGGAGGGGTTTCCCGAGAGCAGTACTTC
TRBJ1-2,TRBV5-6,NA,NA,CASSLVDTGYGYTF,TGTGCCAGCAGCTTGGTTGATACCGGCTATGGCTACACCTTC
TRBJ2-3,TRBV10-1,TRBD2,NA,CASSETSGSTDTQYF,TGCGCCAGCAGTGAGACTAGCGGATCCACAGATACGCAGTATTTT
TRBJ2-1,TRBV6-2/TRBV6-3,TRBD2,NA,CASSYSPAGEKNEQFF,TGTGCCAGCAGTTACTCGCCAGCGGGAGAGAAAAATGAGCAGTTCTTC
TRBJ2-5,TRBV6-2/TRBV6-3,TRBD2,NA,CASSSLAGGRETQYF,TGTGCCAGCAGTTCCCTAGCGGGAGGGCGAGAGACCCAGTACTTC
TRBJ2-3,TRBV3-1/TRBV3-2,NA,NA,CASTRDAGDTQYF,TGTGCCAGCACCCGAGACGCAGGAGATACGCAGTATTTT
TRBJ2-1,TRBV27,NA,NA,CASAISSVPPGEQFF,TGTGCCAGCGCGATCTCTTCCGTCCCCCCGGGTGAGCAGTTCTTC
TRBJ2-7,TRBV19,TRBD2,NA,CASSLSGVSPLYEQYF,TGTGCCAGTAGCCTTAGCGGGGTATCACCCCTCTACGAGCAGTACTTC
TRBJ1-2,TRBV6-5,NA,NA,CASSRDSLANYGYTF,TGTGCCAGCAGTCGCGACAGCTTAGCTAACTATGGCTACACCTTC
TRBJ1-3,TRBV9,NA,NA,CASSSGRESGNTIYF,TGTGCCAGCAGCTCGGGACGGGAGTCTGGAAACACCATATATTTT
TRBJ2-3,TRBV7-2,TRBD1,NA,CASSLDRPPGQTQYF,TGTGCCAGCAGCTTAGACCGGCCTCCGGGACAGACGCAGTATTTT
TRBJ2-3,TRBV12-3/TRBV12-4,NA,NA,CASRPEASDTQYF,TGTGCCAGCAGGCCTGAGGCGTCAGATACGCAGTATTTT
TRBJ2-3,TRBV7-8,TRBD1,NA,CASSPGTGIRADTQYF,TGTGCCAGCAGTCCCGGGACAGGGATCAGGGCAGATACGCAGTATTTT
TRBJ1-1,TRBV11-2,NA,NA,CASSSTVNTEAFF,TGTGCCAGCAGCTCAACGGTGAACACTGAAGCTTTCTTT
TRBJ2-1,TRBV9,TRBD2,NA,CASSVALAGGYNEQFF,TGTGCCAGCAGCGTAGCGCTAGCGGGGGGCTACAATGAGCAGTTCTTC
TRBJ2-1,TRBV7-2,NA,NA,CASSPPNNEQFF,TGTGCCAGCAGCCCCCCTAACAATGAGCAGTTCTTC
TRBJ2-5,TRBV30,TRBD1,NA,CAWKGTGLETQYF,TGTGCCTGGAAAGGGACAGGGTTGGAGACCCAGTACTTC
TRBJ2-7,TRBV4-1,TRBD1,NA,CASSHGQGPNYEQYF,TGCGCCAGCAGCCACGGACAGGGACCAAATTACGAGCAGTACTTC
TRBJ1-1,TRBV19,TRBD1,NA,CASSIDGQGVRGAFF,TGTGCCAGTAGTATAGACGGACAGGGGGTCCGTGGAGCTTTCTTT
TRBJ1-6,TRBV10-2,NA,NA,CASREQDGSPLHF,TGCGCCAGCAGGGAGCAGGATGGTTCACCCCTCCACTTT
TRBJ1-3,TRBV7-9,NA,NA,CASSAIDSGNTIYF,TGTGCCAGCAGCGCCATAGACTCTGGAAACACCATATATTTT
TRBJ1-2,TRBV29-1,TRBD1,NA,CSVAGQGEGYTF,TGCAGCGTTGCGGGACAGGGGGAAGGCTACACCTTC
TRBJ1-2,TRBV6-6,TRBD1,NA,CASSYRGQYYGYTF,TGTGCCAGCAGTTACAGGGGACAGTACTATGGCTACACCTTC
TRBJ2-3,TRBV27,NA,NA,CASSPSPSTDTQYF,TGTGCCAGCAGTCCCTCCCCTTCCACAGATACGCAGTATTTT
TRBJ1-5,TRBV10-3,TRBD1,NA,CAISDPGQGGGNQPQHF,TGTGCCATCAGTGACCCGGGACAGGGTGGGGGCAATCAGCCCCAGCATTTT
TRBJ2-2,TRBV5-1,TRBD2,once,CASTGTSGANTGELFF,TGCGCCAGCACGGGGACTAGCGGGGCCAACACCGGGGAGCTGTTTTTT
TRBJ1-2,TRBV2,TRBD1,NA,CASSEDRGGYGYTF,TGTGCCAGCAGTGAGGACAGGGGGGGCTATGGCTACACCTTC
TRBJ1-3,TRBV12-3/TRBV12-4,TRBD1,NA,CASSTGVGNTIYF,TGTGCCAGCAGTACAGGGGTAGGAAACACCATATATTTT
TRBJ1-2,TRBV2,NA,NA,CASGGTRYGYTF,TGTGCCAGCGGAGGCACGAGGTATGGCTACACCTTC
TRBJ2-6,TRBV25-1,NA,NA,CASSERSAGANVLTF,TGTGCCAGCAGTGAGAGGTCCGCTGGGGCCAACGTCCTGACTTTC
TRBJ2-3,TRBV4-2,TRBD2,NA,CASSQDGTSGRDTQYF,TGTGCCAGCAGCCAGGACGGGACTAGCGGGAGGGATACGCAGTATTTT
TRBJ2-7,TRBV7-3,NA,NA,CASSSRLGEQYF,TGTGCCAGCAGCTCGCGCCTCGGCGAGCAGTACTTC
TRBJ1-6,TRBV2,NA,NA,CASNSVDYPHF,TGTGCCAGCAATTCGGTCGACTATCCCCACTTT
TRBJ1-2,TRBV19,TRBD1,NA,CASSSGQGNYGYTF,TGTGCCAGCAGCTCGGGACAGGGCAACTATGGCTACACCTTC
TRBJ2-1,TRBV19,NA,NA,CASSGGSAGPYNEQFF,TGTGCCTCTAGTGGCGGTAGCGCGGGCCCTTACAATGAGCAGTTCTTC
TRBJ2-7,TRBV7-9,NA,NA,CASSFTGEAYEQYF,TGTGCCAGCAGCTTTACGGGTGAAGCCTACGAGCAGTACTTC